The source of this TCR beta chain is a study of TIL therapy for anti-PD-1-resistant metastatic lung cancer. Study details: Median tumor mutation burden was under 1.9 mutations per megabase.

Sequencing used immunoSEQ v3. Libraries were sequenced to 2 million to 2.5 million read pairs (survey) or about 5-6 million (deep). Generated by immunoSEQ multiplex PCR, the TCRdb table keeps only in-frame clones and is missing some. The profile shows 57,000 or so clones, about nine tenths of them singletons. V lost 3 bases, J lost 0 bases, and 12 bases lay in between. This CDR3 is 15 amino acids long. The germline CDR1 and CDR2 sequences are SGHNT and YYREEE (reference sequence). Time point described: pre-treatment sample, taken before nivolumab and TIL therapy. This chain uses TRBV5-4 with TRBJ1-1, with D tentatively TRBD1 (5 bases). The sequencing used blood, collected at baseline. The TCR originated in a person between 30 and 79 years old with non-small cell lung cancer. The CDR3 DNA is TGTGCCAGCAGCTCCCCCGGGACGGTGAACACTGAAGCTTTCTTT. As protein: CASSSPGTVNTEAFF.